Described below is a single T cell receptor (beta chain) sequence and its context. The germline V and J ends were trimmed by 3 bases and 8 bases, with 18 bases remaining between them. CDR1 and CDR2 (germline): SGDLS, YYNGEE. The CDR3 is 15 residues long. This sample stems from a study of memory CD4+ T cells and cytomegalovirus serostatus. Profiled with immunoSEQ multiplex PCR; TCRdb holds only in-frame clones, not every one. The sample records some 40,000 clones, 79% being singletons. The sort gate was single viable CD3+CD4+CD8-CD45RO+ cells for memory CD4+ T cells. The clonotype comes from an adult in good health and CMV-seropositive. What was sequenced was memory CD4+ T cells from blood. The gene calls are TRBV9 and TRBJ1-3; D might be TRBD1 (5 bases). CDR3 DNA sequence: TGTGCCAGCAGCGCAAGCCAGGGAACCCTGGACACCATATATTTT. Translating gives CASSASQGTLDTIYF.